The 27 T cell receptor beta chains listed next were all sequenced from one sample in a study of tumor-infiltrating lymphocytes in localized non-small cell lung cancer. Method: immunoSEQ multiplex PCR; TCRdb's copy keeps in-frame clones and lacks some. The sample records around 10,000 clones, about two thirds being singletons. The sequenced sample was lung tumor tissue. The receptors shown here come from a human donor with non-small cell lung cancer.

The gene calls are TRBV18 and TRBJ1-2; D is possibly TRBD1 (5 bases). Trimming removed 3 bases at V and 1 base at J, with 15 bases between. CDR1 and CDR2 from the germline V gene are KGHSH and LQKENI. This CDR3 contains 16 residues. CDR3 residues: CASSPTGGQSNYGYTF. As DNA, the CDR3 is TGTGCCAGCTCACCCACAGGTGGGCAGAGTAACTATGGCTACACCTTC.

This clone is a singleton in its sample. The rearrangement links TRBV7-2 to TRBJ1-1; D gene ambiguous. The CDR3 consists of 16 residues. V gave up 2 bases and J gave up 4 bases, with 17 bases separating them. Germline V gene lookup returns CDR1 SGHTA and CDR2 FQGNSA. The CDR3 protein is CASSLFSGQEGTEAFF. The CDR3 coding sequence is TGTGCCAGCAGCTTATTCTCCGGGCAGGAGGGCACTGAAGCTTTCTTT.

The chain combines TRBV7-8 with TRBJ2-1; 12 nucleotides agree with TRBD2. Germline CDR1 is SGHVS and CDR2 is FQNEAQ. The CDR3 has 15 amino acids. V shed 2 bases, J shed 10 bases, and the junction held 6 bases outside the gene matches. The CDR3 DNA reads TGTGCCAGCAGCTTATTACTAGCGGGGGGAGGGGAGCAGTTCTTC. Amino acids: CASSLLLAGGGEQFF. The full variable domain, completed using reference TRBV7-8 and TRBJ2-1, is GAGVSQSPRYKVAKRGQDVALRCDPISGHVSLFWYQQALGQGPEFLTYFQNEAQLDKSGLPSDRFFAERPEGSVSTLKIQRTQQEDSAVYLCASSLLLAGGGEQFFGPGTRLTVL.

This sequence joins TRBV2 and TRBJ2-5, with 8 bases lining up with TRBD1. Per the germline V gene, CDR1 is SNHLY and CDR2 is FYNNEI. The CDR3 is 13 residues long. With V trimmed by 6 bases and J by 5 bases, 5 bases remained unmatched. CDR3 loop: CASRDRGQETQYF. The CDR3 bases are TGTGCCAGCAGAGACAGGGGTCAGGAGACCCAGTACTTC.

The genes are TRBV5-4 and TRBJ2-7; 8 bases line up with TRBD1. Trimming removed 3 bases from V and 2 bases from J; junction bases left unmatched: 7. Germline CDR1 reads SGHNT; CDR2 reads YYREEE (reference sequence). This CDR3 spans 15 amino acids. The CDR3 spells CASSSAGTGAYEQYF. The CDR3 bases are TGTGCCAGCAGCTCGGCGGGGACAGGAGCCTACGAGCAGTACTTC.

The rearrangement uses TRBV7-8 and TRBJ1-1; 7 bases fit TRBD1. V shed 4 bases and J 1 base; nucleotides not matched to a gene: 6. Per germline, CDR1 SGHVS and CDR2 FQNEAQ. The length of the CDR3 is 15 residues. The CDR3 nucleotides read TGTGCCAGCAGCTGGACCGGGACAGCGAACACTGAAGCTTTCTTT. Translated, it gives CASSWTGTANTEAFF.

This clone counts as large. The CDR3 sequence is CASSESGTGGRTGELFF. DNA of the CDR3: TGCGCCAGCAGTGAGTCTGGGACAGGGGGTAGGACCGGGGAGCTGTTTTTT. This rearrangement joins TRBV10-1 to TRBJ2-2, with 11 nucleotides matching TRBD1. Germline V gives CDR1 WNHNN, CDR2 SYGVQD (reference sequence). V trimming: 0 bases; J trimming: 5 bases; junction bases outside the gene matches: 5. The CDR3 runs 17 residues.

The chain employs TRBV5-6 and TRBJ2-7; D not resolved. Looked up from germline, CDR1 is SGHDT and CDR2 is YYEEEE. The CDR3 is made up of 12 amino acids. Trimming shortened V by 2 bases and J by 5 bases, and 8 bases separated the two germline ends. The CDR3 DNA reads TGTGCCAGCAGCTTATCCCGTAACGAGCAGTACTTC. This translates into CASSLSRNEQYF.

This clone was picked up a small number of times. V gene TRBV7-9 combines with J gene TRBJ1-2; TRBD1 matches 11 bases. V trimming: 8 bases; J trimming: 6 bases; junction bases outside the gene matches: 11. CDR1 is SEHNR, CDR2 FQNEAQ, per germline (reference sequence). The CDR3 spans 15 residues. In nucleotides, the CDR3 is TGTGCCAGCTTTCACCCGGGACAGGGGGTACATGGCTACACCTTC. Amino acid sequence: CASFHPGQGVHGYTF.

The chain is built from TRBV7-2 and TRBJ2-3, with a weak D call TRBD2 (9 bases). The CDR3 loop spans 17 amino acids. The V and J ends lost 5 bases and 4 bases respectively, with 22 bases between them. Germline V lookup: CDR1 SGHTA, CDR2 FQGNSA. The CDR3 loop is CASSPPGGGGAPDTQYF. CDR3 nucleotides: TGTGCCAGCAGCCCGCCAGGGGGCGGGGGGGCACCAGATACGCAGTATTTT.

The chain employs TRBV6-6 and TRBJ2-7, with D possibly matching TRBD2 (5 bases). CDR3 size: 13 residues. Germline CDR1 is MNHNY and CDR2 is SVGAGI (reference sequence). Trimming removed 4 bases from V and 6 bases from J, with 13 bases in between. The CDR3 DNA reads as TGTGCCAGCAGTTTAGACTATTCTTCCGAGCAGTACTTC. As protein: CASSLDYSSEQYF.

The chain combines TRBV2 with TRBJ1-2; D perhaps matches TRBD1 (6 bases). This CDR3 is 13 amino acids long. Germline V gives CDR1 SNHLY, CDR2 FYNNEI. With 2 bases removed from V and 4 bases from J, the gap between germline ends came to 8 bases. The CDR3 spells CASSETGSYGYTF. Here the CDR3 DNA reads TGTGCCAGCAGTGAAACAGGGTCCTATGGCTACACCTTC.

This clone has a handful of counts. This chain links TRBV7-6 with TRBJ2-7, with no clear D. Germline CDR1 and CDR2: SGHVS and FNYEAQ. Trimming stripped 1 base from V and 4 bases from J, with 8 bases between. There are 13 residues in the CDR3. For the CDR3, the DNA is TGTGCCAGCAGCTTAGAACTAACTTACGAGCAGTACTTC. It encodes CASSLELTYEQYF.

The J gene is TRBJ1-1, the V gene TRBV6-5; TRBD1 might be the D (5 bases). CDR1 is MNHEY and CDR2 is SVGAGI in the germline V gene. The CDR3 length is 14 residues. V was cut by 0 bases and J by 4 bases, with 9 bases left in between. The CDR3 sequence is CASSYSPGGTEAFF. DNA for the CDR3: TGTGCCAGCAGTTACTCCCCGGGGGGCACTGAAGCTTTCTTT.

The chain uses TRBV10-2 and TRBJ2-7; no definite D call. The CDR3 runs 13 residues. The germline V gene has CDR1 WSHSY and CDR2 SAAADI. Trimming removed 2 bases from V and 2 bases from J, with 7 bases in between. CDR3 DNA sequence: TGCGCCAGCAGTGAGGGCAGAACCTACGAGCAGTACTTC. Amino acid sequence: CASSEGRTYEQYF.

By its share, this clone is large (0.1 to 1%). The genes are TRBV6-5 and TRBJ2-5; 12 bases are a match to TRBD2. The CDR3 covers 16 residues. The germline CDR1 and CDR2 sequences are MNHEY and SVGAGI. The V segment lost 4 bases and the J segment 3 bases; nucleotides outside the gene matches: 6. The CDR3 here is CASSWSSGRAKETQYF. The CDR3 DNA reads as TGTGCCAGCAGTTGGTCTAGCGGGAGGGCCAAAGAGACCCAGTACTTC.

This clone turned up a few times. V usage is TRBV18 and J usage is TRBJ2-2, with 12 bases fitting TRBD1. The trim removed 5 bases at V and 4 bases at J, leaving 2 bases unmatched. The germline gives CDR1 KGHSH, CDR2 LQKENI. The CDR3 spans 15 residues. This chain's CDR3 is CASSSGQGATGELFF. CDR3 sequence (DNA): TGTGCCAGCTCATCGGGACAGGGGGCCACCGGGGAGCTGTTTTTT.

The V gene is TRBV28, the J gene TRBJ1-2; D may be TRBD1 (5 bases). Germline V gene lookup returns CDR1 MDHEN and CDR2 SYDVKM. V was trimmed by 7 bases and J by 5 bases, leaving 11 bases between them. This CDR3 region has 12 residues. CDR3 nucleotides: TGTGCCAGCACCGAGACAGAGTATGGCTACACCTTC. It specifies CASTETEYGYTF.

The chain combines TRBV15 with TRBJ2-7; D is ambiguous. There are 14 residues in the CDR3. Germline values: CDR1 LNHNV, CDR2 YYDKDF (reference sequence). The V and J ends lost 0 bases and 3 bases respectively, with 9 bases between them. Here the CDR3 reads CATSRDWGFYEQYF. Here the CDR3 DNA reads TGTGCCACCAGCAGAGATTGGGGATTCTACGAGCAGTACTTC. Full variable domain (remainder filled in from reference TRBV15 and TRBJ2-7): DAMVIQNPRYQVTQFGKPVTLSCSQTLNHNVMYWYQQKSSQAPKLLFHYYDKDFNNEADTPDNFQSRRPNTSFCFLDIRSPGLGDTAMYLCATSRDWGFYEQYFGPGTRLTVT.

The chain has TRBV27 and TRBJ1-5; tentative D call: TRBD1 (5 bases). This CDR3 contains 16 residues. The germline V gene encodes CDR1 MNHEY and CDR2 SMNVEV (reference sequence). V was shortened by 6 bases and J by 0 bases, with 15 bases between the two germline ends. CDR3 sequence: CASRVLGGDSNQPQHF. CDR3 nucleotide sequence: TGTGCCAGCAGGGTCTTGGGAGGGGATAGCAATCAGCCCCAGCATTTT.

For the CDR3, the DNA is TGTGCCAGCAGCTTCGGGCAGGGGAATTCACCCCTCCACTTT. It is translated as CASSFGQGNSPLHF. The J gene is TRBJ1-6, the V gene TRBV7-3, with D possibly being TRBD1 (6 bases). Trimming pared 3 bases from V and 7 bases from J, leaving 10 bases between. The CDR3 length is 14 residues. In germline, CDR1 is SGHTA, CDR2 FQGTGA.

The J gene is TRBJ2-3, the V gene TRBV7-2; 15 nucleotides line up with TRBD2. Per the germline V gene, CDR1 is SGHTA and CDR2 is FQGNSA. The CDR3 extends over 18 amino acids. Trimming took 2 bases from V and 2 from J; bases not matched to a gene: 5. CDR3 protein: CASSLSRTSGGVTDTQYF. CDR3 sequence (DNA): TGTGCCAGCAGCTTAAGTCGGACTAGCGGGGGGGTCACAGATACGCAGTATTTT.

This clone is termed medium-sized (0.01 to 0.1%). The junction and the germline gene differ at one end; a read error may be behind it. CDR3 sequence reads: CASRKGTGKDYGYTF. CDR3 nucleotide sequence: TGCGCCAGCAGAAAGGGGACAGGGAAAGACTATGGCTACACCTTC. This chain links TRBV2 with TRBJ1-2; TRBD1 matches 9 bases. From germline, CDR1 is SNHLY and CDR2 FYNNEI. This CDR3 has 15 amino acids.

This chain connects TRBV6-5 to TRBJ1-3; D may be TRBD1 (6 bases). This CDR3 is built from 16 residues. Per the germline V gene, CDR1 is MNHEY and CDR2 is SVGAGI. V dropped 0 bases and J dropped 0 bases, with 9 bases sitting between them. CDR3 amino acids: CASSYSRGSSGNTIYF. The CDR3 DNA follows: TGTGCCAGCAGTTACTCAAGGGGGAGCTCTGGAAACACCATATATTTT.

The genes are TRBV5-1 and TRBJ2-7; 9 positions agree with TRBD2. The CDR3 covers 18 residues. Germline trimming cut 0 bases from V and 1 base from J; bases unmatched to any gene: 11. The germline V gene encodes CDR1 SGHRS and CDR2 YFSETQ. The chain's CDR3 is CASSLGSSGNWGSYEQYF. CDR3 nucleotide sequence: TGCGCCAGCAGCTTGGGATCTAGCGGGAATTGGGGGTCCTACGAGCAGTACTTC.

The genes are TRBV9 and TRBJ1-4; 9 bases are a match to TRBD1. The CDR3 runs to 16 residues. Germline CDR1 reads SGDLS; CDR2 reads YYNGEE. With 4 bases clipped from V and 7 bases from J, the junction kept 11 bases outside the gene matches. The CDR3 loop reads CASSPTGGDRAEKLFF. The CDR3 DNA follows: TGTGCCAGCAGCCCCACGGGTGGGGACAGGGCTGAAAAACTGTTTTTT.

A few counts support this clone. The V and J genes are TRBV11-2 and TRBJ2-7; the match to TRBD1 covers 9 bases. Germline CDR1 is SGHAT and CDR2 is FQNNGV. The CDR3 sequence is 12 residues long. The CDR3 spells CAWGQGPYEQYF. CDR3 sequence (DNA): TGTGCTTGGGGACAGGGTCCCTACGAGCAGTACTTC. Full variable domain (outside the CDR3, taken from reference TRBV11-2 and TRBJ2-7): EAGVAQSPRYKIIEKRQSVAFWCNPISGHATLYWYQQILGQGPKLLIQFQNNGVVDDSQLPKDRFSAERLKGVDSTLKIQPAKLEDSAVYLCAWGQGPYEQYFGPGTRLTVT.